Given below is one T cell receptor beta chain in context. The data stem from a study of shared clonotypes between healthy human individuals. Study-wide context: Aged 18 to 49, the donors were two women and a few men.

Germline V CDR1 and CDR2: KGHSH, LQKENI. The V gene end was trimmed by 3 bases and the J gene end by 1 base; junction bases not matched to a gene: 2. The CDR3 totals 14 residues. It was at deep level that the assay was run. Sorted-subset replicate PCR reactions contained 200 ng DNA, corresponding to roughly 29,000 T cell genomes. The table came from immunoSEQ multiplex PCR; TCRdb's copy has only in-frame clones and leaves some out. The sample records millions of clones, roughly 94% being singletons. The V call is TRBV18, the J call TRBJ2-5; TRBD2 matches 7 bases. This TCR came from a man between 18 and 35 years old in good health. Input material: naive CD4+ T cells sorted from blood. Noted subset: CD45RA+ positively selected. The CDR3: CASSPGLIQETQYF. The DNA of the CDR3 is TGTGCCAGCTCACCGGGACTAATCCAAGAGACCCAGTACTTC. The full variable domain, with the rest looked up from reference TRBV18 and TRBJ2-5, is NAGVMQNPRHLVRRRGQEARLRCSPMKGHSHVYWYRQLPEEGLKFMVYLQKENIIDESGMPKERFSAEFPKEGPSILRIQQVVRGDSAAYFCASSPGLIQETQYFGPGTRLLVL.